The 20 T cell receptor beta chains in this list originate from one sample, sequenced in a study of shared clonotypes between healthy human individuals. Produced via immunoSEQ multiplex PCR; TCRdb's table is partial and in-frame only. The table has 2 million to 2.5 million clones, more than 90% seen once. The specimen sequenced was naive CD4+ T cells sorted from blood. Subset of the sample: CD45RA+ positively selected. Receptor source: a man younger than 35 in good health.

Here the CDR3 reads CASSESSGGRNTIYF. As DNA, the CDR3 is TGTGCCAGCAGTGAAAGTTCAGGGGGCAGAAACACCATATATTTT. V and J are TRBV25-1 and TRBJ1-3; 8 nucleotides match TRBD1. Germline-derived CDR1 and CDR2 are MGHDK and SYGVNS. V gave up 2 bases and J gave up 5 bases; unmatched junction bases: 5. The CDR3 is 15 amino acids.

The V and J genes are TRBV5-1 and TRBJ2-7; possibly TRBD1 for D (6 bases). Trimming pared 5 bases from V and 1 base from J, leaving 19 bases between. Germline V gives CDR1 SGHRS, CDR2 YFSETQ. The CDR3 totals 16 residues. DNA for the CDR3: TGCGCCAGCAGGAGGGCTACAGGGTTGGGTTCCTACGAGCAGTACTTC. Residues: CASRRATGLGSYEQYF. The whole variable domain, remainder taken from reference TRBV5-1 and TRBJ2-7, is KAGVTQTPRYLIKTRGQQVTLSCSPISGHRSVSWYQQTPGQGLQFLFEYFSETQRNKGNFPGRFSGRQFSNSRSEMNVSTLELGDSALYLCASRRATGLGSYEQYFGPGTRLTVT.

The rearrangement uses TRBV5-5 and TRBJ2-6; D is ambiguous. V was cut by 1 base and J by 2 bases, with 10 bases left in between. The V gene's germline CDR1 is SGHKS and CDR2 YYEKEE (reference sequence). The CDR3 loop spans 16 amino acids. The CDR3 reads CASSLFTAAGANVLTF. The CDR3 DNA follows: TGTGCCAGCAGCTTGTTTACGGCAGCTGGGGCCAACGTCCTGACTTTC. Full variable domain (outside the CDR3, taken from reference TRBV5-5 and TRBJ2-6): DAGVTQSPTHLIKTRGQQVTLRCSPISGHKSVSWYQQVLGQGPQFIFQYYEKEERGRGNFPDRFSARQFPNYSSELNVNALLLGDSALYLCASSLFTAAGANVLTFGAGSRLTVL.

The chain uses TRBV18 and TRBJ2-3; TRBD2 agrees at 12 bases. V trimming: 4 bases; J trimming: 5 bases; junction bases outside the gene matches: 1. This CDR3 has 14 amino acids. Germline V gene data show CDR1 as KGHSH and CDR2 as LQKENI. The chain's CDR3 is CASSLGLAGDTQYF. The DNA of the CDR3 is TGTGCCAGCTCACTGGGACTAGCGGGAGATACGCAGTATTTT.

This clone was detected once. V is TRBV5-1 and J is TRBJ2-5; D might be TRBD1 (5 bases). CDR1 SGHRS and CDR2 YFSETQ come from the germline V gene. This CDR3 spans 14 amino acids. V was clipped by 1 base and J by 4 bases, with 11 bases between them. The CDR3 nucleotides read TGCGCCAGCAGCTTGACAGGTCAGGGAGAGACCCAGTACTTC. It translates to CASSLTGQGETQYF.

Written as DNA, the CDR3 is TGTGCCAGCAGGACGACAGGGGGGACCGGGGAGCTGTTTTTT. Translation gives CASRTTGGTGELFF. The chain carries TRBV7-2 and TRBJ2-2, with 9 positions matching TRBD1. The CDR3 length is 14 residues. The ends lost 6 bases at V and 5 bases at J; junction bases unmatched: 4. Per germline, CDR1 SGHTA and CDR2 FQGNSA.

The chain uses TRBV5-4 and TRBJ2-3; weak D call: TRBD2 (5 bases). CDR1 is SGHNT, CDR2 YYREEE, per germline (reference sequence). The V end lost 3 bases, the J end lost 2 bases, and 16 bases lay between the germline ends. The CDR3 consists of 16 residues. The CDR3 bases are TGTGCCAGCAGCTCAGGACTCGAGCGCGCCACAGATACGCAGTATTTT. Translation gives CASSSGLERATDTQYF.

For the CDR3, the DNA is TGTGCCTGGACTCCAGGGGGGTCTGGGGCCAACGTCCTGACTTTC. This encodes CAWTPGGSGANVLTF. J is TRBJ2-6 and V is TRBV30, with D tentatively TRBD1 (7 bases). Per germline, CDR1 GTSNPN and CDR2 SVGIG (reference sequence). This CDR3 comprises 15 residues. Trimming left V 4 bases short and J 1 base short, with 11 bases between.

This chain uses TRBV5-5 with TRBJ1-3, with D possibly TRBD1 on 5 matching bases. The germline CDR1 and CDR2 sequences are SGHKS and YYEKEE (reference sequence). The V end lost 8 bases, the J end lost 1 base, and 10 bases lay between the germline ends. The CDR3 sequence is 13 residues long. CDR3 in amino acids: CASKGPSGNTIYF. The CDR3 nucleotides are TGTGCCAGTAAGGGGCCTTCTGGAAACACCATATATTTT. Full variable domain (rest looked up from reference TRBV5-5 and TRBJ1-3): DAGVTQSPTHLIKTRGQQVTLRCSPISGHKSVSWYQQVLGQGPQFIFQYYEKEERGRGNFPDRFSARQFPNYSSELNVNALLLGDSALYLCASKGPSGNTIYFGEGSWLTVV.

In its sample, this clone was seen once. The chain carries TRBV29-1 and TRBJ2-4; 11 positions agree with TRBD2. J was trimmed by 4 bases and V by 4 bases; bases with no gene match: 6. Germline V gene data show CDR1 as SQVTM and CDR2 as ANQGSEA. The CDR3 has 15 residues. The DNA of the CDR3 is TGCAGCGTTGGAACTAGCGGGGGAGCGAAAAACATTCAGTACTTC. This codes for CSVGTSGGAKNIQYF.

The CDR3: CASSQPKERYEQFF. DNA for the CDR3: TGCGCCAGCAGCCAACCCAAGGAGCGATATGAGCAGTTCTTC. The chain carries TRBV4-1 and TRBJ2-1; no definite D call. Trimming left V 2 bases short and J 8 bases short, with 13 bases between. This CDR3 has 14 amino acids. Germline assignment: CDR1 MGHRA and CDR2 YSYEKL.

Here the CDR3 reads CAWKNRDRTSGNTIYF. CDR3 DNA: TGTGCCTGGAAAAACCGGGACAGAACCTCTGGAAACACCATATATTTT. The J gene is TRBJ1-3, the V gene TRBV30; 7 positions agree with TRBD1. The junction had 9 bases not matched to a gene; V was cut back by 4 bases and J by 0 bases. Looked up from germline, CDR1 is GTSNPN and CDR2 is SVGIG (reference sequence). CDR3 size: 16 residues.

This chain connects TRBV5-1 to TRBJ2-7, with TRBD2 matching over 7 bases. The J segment lost 0 bases and the V segment lost 3 bases, leaving 3 bases of the junction unmatched. The CDR3 sequence is 14 residues long. The germline V gene has CDR1 SGHRS and CDR2 YFSETQ. DNA for the CDR3: TGCGCCAGCAGCTGGGGGGGTCTCTCCTACGAGCAGTACTTC. Amino acid sequence: CASSWGGLSYEQYF.

The rearrangement links TRBV5-5 to TRBJ2-7; D gene uncertain. The V gene lost 2 bases and the J gene lost 1 base, with 22 bases spanning the gap. The germline CDR1 and CDR2 sequences are SGHKS and YYEKEE (reference sequence). CDR3 size: 18 residues. CDR3 nucleotide sequence: TGTGCCAGCAGCTTCGAACCAGTTCGCACGATCAGGTCCTACGAGCAGTACTTC. This gives the protein CASSFEPVRTIRSYEQYF.

The V call is TRBV2, the J call TRBJ2-2; D gene unclear. This CDR3 spans 14 amino acids. With 6 bases removed from V and 6 bases from J, the gap between germline ends came to 14 bases. Germline loops: CDR1 SNHLY, CDR2 FYNNEI. This chain's CDR3 is CASSQAWAPGELFF. DNA of the CDR3: TGTGCCAGCAGCCAGGCGTGGGCCCCCGGGGAGCTGTTTTTT.

This clone was recorded only once. The J gene is TRBJ1-4, the V gene TRBV6-1; D call uncertain. Deletions cut 5 bases from V and 6 bases from J, with 13 bases between. Germline CDR1 reads MNHNS; CDR2 reads SASEGT. The CDR3 spans 14 residues. The CDR3 loop is CASSPQEFDEKLFF. CDR3 sequence (DNA): TGTGCCAGCAGTCCACAAGAATTTGATGAAAAACTGTTTTTT.

The J gene is TRBJ2-5, the V gene TRBV6-6; D may be TRBD1 (6 bases). The germline V gene encodes CDR1 MNHNY and CDR2 SVGAGI (reference sequence). This CDR3 has 12 residues. Trimming took off 7 bases at V and 1 base at J, with 7 bases between the two ends. CDR3 DNA sequence: TGTGCCAGCACGACAGGCCAAGAGACCCAGTACTTC. Amino acid sequence: CASTTGQETQYF.

J is TRBJ2-7 and V is TRBV14, with D perhaps given as TRBD1 or TRBD2 (5 bases each). Germline V gives CDR1 SGHDN, CDR2 FVKESK. The CDR3 has 15 amino acids. V was shortened by 5 bases and J by 4 bases, with 18 bases between the two germline ends. The CDR3, as DNA: TGTGCCAGCAGCGAACTAGGCAGGGAATTATACGAGCAGTACTTC. Its translation is CASSELGRELYEQYF.

This clone was observed once. The V call is TRBV5-1, the J call TRBJ2-2; D is possibly TRBD1 (6 bases). Per the germline V gene, CDR1 is SGHRS and CDR2 is YFSETQ. The CDR3 totals 14 residues. V lost 4 bases, J lost 5 bases, and 12 bases lay in between. CDR3 nucleotide sequence: TGCGCCAGCAGCGAGGGGGTGGCAACCGGGGAGCTGTTTTTT. It is translated as CASSEGVATGELFF.

The count of this clone is one. This sequence joins TRBV6-6 and TRBJ1-2, with TRBD1 identical over 9 bases. The CDR3 totals 16 residues. Looked up from germline, CDR1 is MNHNY and CDR2 is SVGAGI (reference sequence). V was pared by 5 bases and J by 2 bases, with 9 bases of the junction left unmatched. The CDR3 here is CASSASGTGPNYGYTF. CDR3 coding DNA: TGTGCCAGCAGTGCCTCCGGGACAGGGCCCAACTATGGCTACACCTTC.